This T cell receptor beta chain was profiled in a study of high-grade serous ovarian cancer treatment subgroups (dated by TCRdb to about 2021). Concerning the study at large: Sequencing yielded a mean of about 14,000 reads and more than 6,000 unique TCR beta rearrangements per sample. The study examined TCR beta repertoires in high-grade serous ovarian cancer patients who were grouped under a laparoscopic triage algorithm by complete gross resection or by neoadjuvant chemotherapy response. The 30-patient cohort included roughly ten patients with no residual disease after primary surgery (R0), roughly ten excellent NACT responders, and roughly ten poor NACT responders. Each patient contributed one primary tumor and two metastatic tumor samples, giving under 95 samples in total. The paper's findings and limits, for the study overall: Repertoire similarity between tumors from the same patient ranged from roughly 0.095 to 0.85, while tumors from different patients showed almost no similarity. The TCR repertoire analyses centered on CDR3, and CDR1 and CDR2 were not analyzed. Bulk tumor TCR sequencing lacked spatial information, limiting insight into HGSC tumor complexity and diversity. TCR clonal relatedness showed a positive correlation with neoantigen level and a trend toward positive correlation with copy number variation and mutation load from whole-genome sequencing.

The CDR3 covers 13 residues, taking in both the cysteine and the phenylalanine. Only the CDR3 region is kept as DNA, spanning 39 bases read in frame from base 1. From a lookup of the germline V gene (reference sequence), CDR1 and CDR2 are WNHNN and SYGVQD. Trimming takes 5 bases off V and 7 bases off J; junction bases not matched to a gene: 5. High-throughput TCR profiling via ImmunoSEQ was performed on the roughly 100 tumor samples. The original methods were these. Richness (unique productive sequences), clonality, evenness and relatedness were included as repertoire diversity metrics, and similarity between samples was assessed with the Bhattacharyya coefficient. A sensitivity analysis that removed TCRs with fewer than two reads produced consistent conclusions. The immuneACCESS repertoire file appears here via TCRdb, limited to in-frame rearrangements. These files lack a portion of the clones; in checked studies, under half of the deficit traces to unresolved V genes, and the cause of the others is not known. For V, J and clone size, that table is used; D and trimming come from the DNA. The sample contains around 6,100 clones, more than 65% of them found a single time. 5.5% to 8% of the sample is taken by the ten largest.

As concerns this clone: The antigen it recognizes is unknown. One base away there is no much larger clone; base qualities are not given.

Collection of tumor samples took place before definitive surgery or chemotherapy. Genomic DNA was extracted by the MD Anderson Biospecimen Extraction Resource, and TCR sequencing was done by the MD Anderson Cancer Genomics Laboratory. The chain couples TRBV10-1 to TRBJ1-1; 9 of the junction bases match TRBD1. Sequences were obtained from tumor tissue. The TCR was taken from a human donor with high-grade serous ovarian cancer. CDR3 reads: CASSLGQGLEAFF. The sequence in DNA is TGCGCCAGCAGTCTCGGACAGGGGCTTGAAGCTTTCTTT.